The 29 T cell receptor beta chains below were found in one sample sequenced in a study of shared clonotypes between healthy human individuals. Profiled with immunoSEQ multiplex PCR; TCRdb holds only in-frame clones, not every one. Of hundreds of thousands of clones listed, more than 70% are singletons. The sequenced material came from PBMCs. These receptors originate from a woman aged 35 to 49 in good health. Some clones in this sample may be carry-over from other donors' samples.

The CDR3 reads CASSERVGGTEAFF. As DNA, the CDR3 is TGTGCCAGCAGTGAACGAGTTGGGGGGACTGAAGCTTTCTTT. The rearrangement uses TRBV6-1 and TRBJ1-1; perhaps TRBD1 as D (5 bases). CDR3 size: 14 residues. The V gene lost 2 bases and the J gene lost 5 bases, with 12 bases spanning the gap. CDR1 and CDR2 (germline): MNHNS, SASEGT.

This clone was seen only once. This chain links TRBV18 with TRBJ2-7, with D possibly TRBD2 on 7 matching bases. Deletions cut 4 bases from V and 6 bases from J, with 10 bases between. This CDR3 has 12 residues. CDR1 and CDR2 from the germline V gene are KGHSH and LQKENI. The CDR3 sequence is CASSHREGEQYF. As DNA, the CDR3 is TGTGCCAGCTCACACAGGGAGGGCGAGCAGTACTTC.

The gene calls are TRBV28 and TRBJ2-7; no clear D gene. V lost 5 bases to trimming and J lost 0 bases, with 8 bases between them. This CDR3 is 13 amino acids long. In germline, CDR1 is MDHEN, CDR2 SYDVKM. The CDR3 loop reads CASSRFPSYEQYF. The CDR3 DNA follows: TGTGCCAGCAGTCGCTTCCCCTCCTACGAGCAGTACTTC.

V and J are TRBV27 and TRBJ1-4, with a possible D match to TRBD1 (6 bases). The CDR3 length is 19 residues. Trimming took 8 bases from V and 6 from J, leaving 31 bases between them. CDR1 and CDR2 (germline): MNHEY, SMNVEV (reference sequence). The CDR3 nucleotides are TGTGCCAGCGCCCGGTGGGGGCCTGTCAAACAGGTGGGCGATGAAAAACTGTTTTTT. Its translation is CASARWGPVKQVGDEKLFF. Variable domain in full (rest from reference TRBV27 and TRBJ1-4): EAQVTQNPRYLITVTGKKLTVTCSQNMNHEYMSWYRQDPGLGLRQIYYSMNVEVTDKGDVPEGYKVSRKEKRNFPLILESPSPNQTSLYFCASARWGPVKQVGDEKLFFGSGTQLSVL.

This clone was seen a handful of times. A read error likely explains this, since a far larger clone differs by one base. The final CDR3 position lacks the conserved phenylalanine or tryptophan, pointing to a likely read error. The chain is built from TRBV6-1 and TRBJ2-7, with TRBD1 identical over 9 bases. V shed 8 bases, J shed 5 bases, and the junction held 7 bases outside the gene matches. Germline lookup yields CDR1 MNHNS and CDR2 SASEGT. CDR3 length: 13 residues. In DNA form, the CDR3 reads TGTGCCAGCTCCTGGACAGGGGTCGACGAGCAGTACCTC. Translation: CASSWTGVDEQYL.

This sequence joins TRBV4-3 and TRBJ2-1, with TRBD2 matching over 14 bases. The CDR3 is made up of 17 amino acids. The V gene's germline CDR1 is LGHNA and CDR2 YSLEER. Unmatched junction bases numbered 6, after V lost 0 bases and J lost 8 bases. The CDR3 reads CASSQDPGLAGVDEQFF. In nucleotides, the CDR3 is TGCGCCAGCAGCCAAGACCCGGGACTAGCGGGAGTGGATGAGCAGTTCTTC.

This clone showed up just a few times. The rearrangement links TRBV28 to TRBJ2-7, with 10 bases fitting TRBD1. The CDR3 contains 13 residues. From germline, CDR1 is MDHEN and CDR2 SYDVKM. The CDR3 nucleotides are TGTGCGCCAGAGGGACAGGGGTCCTACGAGCAGTACTTC. It encodes CAPEGQGSYEQYF.

This chain uses TRBV19 with TRBJ2-7; 9 nucleotides agree with TRBD2. Germline V gives CDR1 LNHDA, CDR2 SQIVND (reference sequence). The CDR3 extends over 13 amino acids. The V and J ends lost 4 bases and 4 bases, in that order; junction bases with no gene match: 2. The CDR3 nucleotides read TGTGCCAGTAGTAAGCGGGGGGCGTACGAGCAGTACTTC. It yields the protein CASSKRGAYEQYF.

For this clone: A much larger clone lies one base from this, so it may be a read error. The rearrangement joins TRBV7-2 to TRBJ2-5; D possibly corresponds to TRBD1 (6 bases). TRBJ2-7 matches the DNA end more closely, so the J call is doubtful. The CDR3 loop spans 13 amino acids. Germline V gene lookup returns CDR1 SGHTA and CDR2 FQGNSA. CDR3 sequence (DNA): TGTGCCAGCAGCTCCAGGGGCTCCTACGAGCAGTACTTC. This sequence encodes CASSSRGSYEQYF.

The V call is TRBV7-9, the J call TRBJ1-2, with a possible D match to TRBD1 (5 bases). The CDR3 consists of 11 residues. Trimming took 8 bases from V and 7 from J, leaving 11 bases between them. Germline V gene sequence: CDR1 SEHNR, CDR2 FQNEAQ (reference sequence). CDR3 residues: CASPYGGGYTF. CDR3 nucleotides: TGTGCCAGCCCATACGGGGGTGGCTACACCTTC.

The chain couples TRBV7-2 to TRBJ1-2, with D perhaps matching TRBD1 (5 bases). Germline CDR1 and CDR2: SGHTA and FQGNSA. The CDR3 is made up of 15 amino acids. The V and J ends lost 1 base and 5 bases respectively, with 14 bases between them. CDR3: CASSLGDSQTYGYTF. DNA of the CDR3: TGTGCCAGCAGCTTAGGGGACTCACAAACTTATGGCTACACCTTC. The variable domain in full, completed from reference TRBV7-2 and TRBJ1-2, reads GAGVSQSPSNKVTEKGKDVELRCDPISGHTALYWYRQSLGQGLEFLIYFQGNSAPDKSGLPSDRFSAERTGGSVSTLTIQRTQQEDSAVYLCASSLGDSQTYGYTFGSGTRLTVV.

For this clone: One end of the junction does not line up with germline, which may come from a read error. The CDR3 coding sequence is TGTGCCACCAGTGCCGGGATCACAGGGGCCTACGAGCAGTACTTC. Protein sequence: CATSAGITGAYEQYF. This chain uses TRBV6-5 with TRBJ2-7; 7 nucleotides line up with TRBD1. CDR3 length equals 15 residues. Germline CDR1 and CDR2: MNHEY and SVGAGI.

The DNA of the CDR3 is TGTGCCAGCAGCTTAGGTCAGGGACGTTATGGCTACACCTTC. This encodes CASSLGQGRYGYTF. The chain has TRBV7-2 and TRBJ1-2; TRBD1 might be the D (5 bases). The CDR3 is 14 residues long. V was cut by 1 base and J by 5 bases, with 11 bases left in between. Germline CDR1 and CDR2: SGHTA and FQGNSA.

This rearrangement joins TRBV10-2 to TRBJ1-1; D is perhaps TRBD1 (5 bases). The ends were cut back, 2 bases at V and 1 base at J, with 17 bases in the middle. CDR1 and CDR2 (germline): WSHSY, SAAADI. This CDR3 region has 17 residues. CDR3 protein: CASSERSAGGGNTEAFF. CDR3 nucleotides: TGCGCCAGCAGTGAGCGAAGTGCTGGGGGGGGGAACACTGAAGCTTTCTTT.

This clone was detected only a few times. The genes are TRBV27 and TRBJ2-6; D gene ambiguous. CDR3 length: 15 residues. Germline CDR1 is MNHEY and CDR2 is SMNVEV (reference sequence). Trimming removed 2 bases from V and 2 bases from J, with 7 bases in between. The CDR3 is CASSLRGPGANVLTF. The CDR3 DNA sequence: TGTGCCAGCAGTTTAAGAGGCCCTGGGGCCAACGTCCTGACTTTC.

This chain connects TRBV5-4 to TRBJ2-7; 7 bases are shared with TRBD2. The length of the CDR3 is 15 residues. Germline V gives CDR1 SGHNT, CDR2 YYREEE (reference sequence). J gave up 2 bases and V 0 bases, and 5 bases lay outside the gene matches. The CDR3 here is CASSLVGGGTYEQYF. In DNA, the CDR3 is TGTGCCAGCAGCTTGGTTGGCGGGGGAACCTACGAGCAGTACTTC.

For this clone: One end of the junction fails to match germline, which may point to a read error. V gene TRBV28 combines with J gene TRBJ1-4; D is undetermined. CDR3 length equals 14 residues. Germline V gives CDR1 MDHEN, CDR2 SYDVKM. CDR3 in DNA: TGTGCCACCCTGCGGGTCGCAACTAATGGAAAACTGTTTTTT. Translating gives CATLRVATNGKLFF. Full variable domain (missing parts from reference TRBV28 and TRBJ1-4): DVKVTQSSRYLVKRTGEKVFLECVQDMDHENMFWYRQDPGLGLRLIYFSYDVKMKEKGDIPEGYSVSREKKERFSLILESASTNQTSMYLCATLRVATNGKLFFGSGTQLSVL.

The chain uses TRBV10-3 and TRBJ1-2; possible D gene TRBD1, 6 bases. The V end lost 4 bases, the J end lost 0 bases, and 12 bases lay between the germline ends. The CDR3 is 15 residues long. Per germline, CDR1 ENHRY and CDR2 SYGVKD. CDR3 sequence reads: CAISATGQPNYGYTF. The CDR3 bases are TGTGCCATCAGTGCGACAGGTCAACCTAACTATGGCTACACCTTC.

J is TRBJ1-2 and V is TRBV1. TRBV1 is tagged as a pseudogene. This CDR3 spans 20 amino acids. CDR3 loop: CTITNPERGYLFPVSYGYTF. The DNA for the CDR3 is TGCACCATCACAAACCCCGAGCGGGGATATCTTTTCCCGGTTAGCTATGGCTACACCTTC.

Of note for this clone: Since a far larger clone is one base different, this is likely a read error. The CDR3 end shows no conserved phenylalanine or tryptophan, and so a read error is likely. This chain's CDR3 is CSVERGTGGSDTQYS. The CDR3 coding sequence is TGCAGCGTTGAAAGGGGGACAGGGGGTTCGGATACGCAGTATTCT. V is TRBV29-1 and J is TRBJ2-3, with 11 bases identical to TRBD1. CDR1 is SQVTM, CDR2 ANQGSEA, per germline. V lost 2 bases, J lost 6 bases, and 7 bases stayed unmatched. CDR3 length: 15 residues.

The chain is built from TRBV15 and TRBJ1-2; TRBD1 might be the D (5 bases). Germline V gene sequence: CDR1 LNHNV, CDR2 YYDKDF (reference sequence). The CDR3 covers 14 residues. With 5 bases removed from V and 4 bases from J, the gap between germline ends came to 14 bases. For the CDR3, the DNA is TGTGCCACCAGCGGGGGACTGGGATTCTATGGCTACACCTTC. Protein sequence: CATSGGLGFYGYTF.

CDR3: CAWSSGNNEKLFF. CDR3 nucleotides: TGTGCCTGGAGCTCGGGGAATAATGAAAAACTGTTTTTT. J is TRBJ1-4 and V is TRBV30; D gene uncertain. Trimming removed 3 bases at V and 4 bases at J, with 9 bases between. Germline V CDR1 and CDR2: GTSNPN, SVGIG (reference sequence). The CDR3 spans 13 residues.

This clone was seen more than once but under ten times. The chain carries TRBV4-2 and TRBJ2-2, with D tentatively TRBD2 (6 bases). The germline V and J ends were trimmed by 2 bases and 5 bases, with 18 bases remaining between them. This CDR3 has 17 amino acids. Germline assignment: CDR1 LGHNA and CDR2 YNFKEQ. The CDR3 reads CASSQTIAEGRTGELFF. The CDR3 region has the DNA TGTGCCAGCAGCCAAACCATAGCGGAGGGGAGGACCGGGGAGCTGTTTTTT.

The genes are TRBV7-8 and TRBJ1-6; 7 bases line up with TRBD1. V gave up 5 bases and J gave up 7 bases; unmatched junction bases: 8. Per the germline V gene, CDR1 is SGHVS and CDR2 is FQNEAQ. This CDR3 is built from 15 residues. CDR3 DNA: TGTGCCAGCAGCCTCGACAGGGTAGAAAATTCACCCCTCCACTTT. Its translation: CASSLDRVENSPLHF.

This clone was picked up a small number of times. CDR3 DNA: TGTGCCAGCAGAAAAACAGGGCGCAATGAGCAGTTCTTC. As protein: CASRKTGRNEQFF. The chain uses TRBV21-1 and TRBJ2-1; TRBD1, the table's D call, lacks a check against the DNA. TRBV21-1 is given as a pseudogene. The length of the CDR3 is 13 residues.

CDR3 amino acids: CASSLDRGYNEQFF. In DNA, the CDR3 is TGTGCCAGCAGCTTAGACAGGGGCTACAATGAGCAGTTCTTC. The chain links TRBV7-9 to TRBJ2-1, with TRBD1 identical over 7 bases. V trimming: 1 base; J trimming: 3 bases; junction bases outside the gene matches: 0. The CDR3 is made up of 14 amino acids. Germline-derived CDR1 and CDR2 are SEHNR and FQNEAQ (reference sequence).

A note on this clone: The likely explanation is a read error, given a far larger clone one base away. The sample contains more than one DNA sequence encoding this CDR3. This sequence joins TRBV7-2 and TRBJ2-5; D is unresolved. V was shortened by 6 bases and J by 4 bases, with 15 bases between the two germline ends. The germline CDR1 and CDR2 sequences are SGHTA and FQGNSA. CDR3 length: 14 residues. CDR3: CASRARAYSETQYF. CDR3 nucleotide sequence: TGTGCCAGCAGGGCCAGAGCCTACTCAGAGACCCAGTACTTC.

As regards this clone: The junction differs from germline at one of its ends, possibly a read error. This chain connects TRBV15 to TRBJ2-7; TRBD1 is a possible D gene (6 bases). This CDR3 has 13 residues. Germline CDR1 and CDR2: LNHNV and YYDKDF (reference sequence). Here the CDR3 DNA reads TGTGCCACCAGCAGAGGTACCGGGACAAGTTTGAACTTC. It encodes CATSRGTGTSLNF.

The chain carries TRBV5-1 and TRBJ2-1, with TRBD2 matching 12 bases. This CDR3 is built from 14 residues. V lost 7 bases, J lost 8 bases, and 7 bases stayed unmatched. Germline V gene lookup returns CDR1 SGHRS and CDR2 YFSETQ. The CDR3 sequence: CASSRTSGKDEQFF. DNA for the CDR3: TGCGCCAGCTCGCGGACTAGCGGGAAAGATGAGCAGTTCTTC.